One and the same sample provided the 11 T cell receptor beta chains below, sequenced in a study of OX40 agonist ivuxolimab in advanced cancers. The repertoire was sequenced with immunoSEQ multiplex PCR; TCRdb's copy has only in-frame clones and lacks some. The sample has over 25,000 clones; about three quarters are singletons. Sequenced here: CD4+ or CD8+ T cells sorted from blood, sampled in a trial of the OX40 agonist ivuxolimab. These receptor sequences come from an adult with an advanced solid tumor such as melanoma, head and neck, liver or kidney cancer.

The rearrangement joins TRBV7-2 to TRBJ1-1; D gene uncertain. Germline CDR1 SGHTA, CDR2 FQGNSA. The V end lost 5 bases, the J end lost 0 bases, and 22 bases lay between the germline ends. The CDR3 is 18 amino acids. The CDR3 here is CASSRWSRVDDMNTEAFF. CDR3 nucleotides: TGTGCCAGCAGCCGTTGGTCCCGGGTCGATGACATGAACACTGAAGCTTTCTTT.

The rearrangement links TRBV5-4 to TRBJ2-7, with a tentative D call TRBD1 (6 bases). This CDR3 is built from 12 residues. Germline V CDR1 and CDR2: SGHNT, YYREEE (reference sequence). Between the trimmed V and J ends, which lost 5 bases and 9 bases, there was a span of 15 bases. The CDR3 loop is CASSYQTGGQYF. Here the CDR3 DNA reads TGTGCCAGCAGTTATCAGACAGGCGGGCAGTACTTC.

The chain combines TRBV12-1 with TRBJ1-1; no check of the table's D call, TRBD1, against the DNA was made. TRBV12-1 is a pseudogene locus. This CDR3 region has 16 residues. CDR3 sequence (DNA): TGTGCCAGCAGCTTTTCTTACAGGTGGCCGAACACTGAAGCTTTCTTT. Its translation is CASSFSYRWPNTEAFF.

This clone has only a few counts. This chain uses TRBV4-1 with TRBJ2-5; TRBD1 is a possible D gene (6 bases). Germline values: CDR1 MGHRA, CDR2 YSYEKL. The CDR3 is made up of 14 amino acids. The V gene lost 0 bases and the J gene lost 5 bases, with 10 bases spanning the gap. CDR3 bases: TGCGCCAGCAGCCAAGAACGACAGGAGGAGACCCAGTACTTC. It is translated as CASSQERQEETQYF.

The chain joins TRBV7-3 to TRBJ2-7, with TRBD1 matching over 10 bases. After removal of 6 bases from V and 3 bases from J, the junction contained 11 bases not matched to a gene. This CDR3 comprises 16 residues. The germline gives CDR1 SGHTA, CDR2 FQGTGA. The CDR3 loop is CASRDTGTGEIYEQYF. CDR3 nucleotides: TGTGCCAGCAGGGACACCGGGACAGGGGAGATCTACGAGCAGTACTTC.

Details on this clone: One end of the junction fails to match germline, which may point to a read error. This chain links TRBV5-6 with TRBJ2-3; D gene uncertain. Per the germline V gene, CDR1 is SGHDT and CDR2 is YYEEEE. CDR3 length: 11 residues. CDR3 region: CASSLGSGQYF. Written as DNA, the CDR3 is TGTGCCAGCAGCTTGGGGTCAGGTCAGTACTTT. Complete variable domain (other parts from reference TRBV5-6 and TRBJ2-3): DAGVTQSPTHLIKTRGQQVTLRCSPKSGHDTVSWYQQALGQGPQFIFQYYEEEERQRGNFPDRFSGHQFPNYSSELNVNALLLGDSALYLCASSLGSGQYFGPGTRLTVL.

This clone was seen a handful of times. The genes are TRBV7-3 and TRBJ1-1, with D unresolved. Trimming took 4 bases from V and 5 from J, leaving 8 bases between them. Germline CDR1 SGHTA, CDR2 FQGTGA. This CDR3 is 12 amino acids long. In DNA, the CDR3 is TGTGCCAGCAGCTCTTATTTGACTGAAGCTTTCTTT. It encodes CASSSYLTEAFF.

V and J are TRBV5-6 and TRBJ2-7; D not resolved. Germline assignment: CDR1 SGHDT and CDR2 YYEEEE. The CDR3 is made up of 13 amino acids. The germline V and J ends were trimmed by 1 base and 0 bases, with 5 bases remaining between them. The CDR3 reads CASSLLSSYEQYF. CDR3 DNA: TGTGCCAGCAGCTTGCTGAGCTCCTACGAGCAGTACTTC.

This rearrangement joins TRBV27 to TRBJ1-2, with 8 bases aligning to TRBD1. Germline CDR1 is MNHEY and CDR2 is SMNVEV (reference sequence). Germline trimming cut 4 bases from V and 4 bases from J; bases unmatched to any gene: 8. The CDR3 consists of 15 residues. CDR3 DNA sequence: TGTGCCAGCAGTTCACCGGACAGGGCTTTCTATGGCTACACCTTC. Its translation is CASSSPDRAFYGYTF.

This clone showed up just once. The chain links TRBV4-3 to TRBJ2-3; D may be TRBD2 (6 bases). The CDR3 spans 15 residues. Germline V gives CDR1 LGHNA, CDR2 YSLEER. V gave up 4 bases and J gave up 0 bases, with 11 bases separating them. CDR3 residues: CASSREDYSTDTQYF. CDR3 sequence (DNA): TGCGCCAGCAGCCGGGAGGACTATAGCACAGATACGCAGTATTTT.

The chain carries TRBV7-9 and TRBJ2-7; 9 bases map to TRBD1. V shed 5 bases, J shed 7 bases, and the junction held 12 bases outside the gene matches. The CDR3 loop spans 15 amino acids. In germline, CDR1 is SEHNR, CDR2 FQNEAQ (reference sequence). In DNA, the CDR3 is TGTGCCAGCAGCACCTGGACAGGGGATTTTTGGGAGCAGTACTTC. The encoded protein is CASSTWTGDFWEQYF.